Shown below are 20 T cell receptor beta chains from a single sample sequenced in a study of CD8+CD57+ T cells in acquired aplastic anemia. Patients chosen for sequencing had shown CD8+CD57+ cell expansion by flow cytometry. Genomic DNA acted as the template from which TCR beta VDJ combination and CDR3 sequence profiling were carried out. MiXCR, run by TCRdb on the reads, gives a single entry per CDR3 protein. The repertoire holds approximately 200,000 distinct CDR3 sequences, with under 50% as singletons. The sequenced sample was sorted CD4+, CD8+, or CD8+CD57+ T cells (not recorded which) from PBMCs. The receptors here all came from a human donor with aplastic anemia.

As concerns this clonotype: Given a much more abundant clone one base away, this may be a read error. The rearrangement uses TRBV7-3 and TRBJ2-2; TRBD1 aligns across 7 bases. The CDR3 length is 15 residues. Germline CDR1 and CDR2: SGHTA and FQGTGA. J lost 5 bases, V lost 5 bases, and 8 bases had no gene match. DNA for the CDR3: TGTGCCAGCAGCACCGGGACAGAGGAGACCGGGGAGCTGTTTTTT. Its translation is CASSTGTEETGELFF.

The V and J genes are TRBV9 and TRBJ1-1; D remains unclear. The CDR3 contains 13 residues. Germline V gives CDR1 SGDLS, CDR2 YYNGEE. V lost 2 bases to trimming and J lost 1 base, with 6 bases between them. DNA of the CDR3: TGTGCCAGCAGCGTTACAGAGAACACTGAAGCTTTCTTT. Protein product: CASSVTENTEAFF.

CDR3 in amino acids: CASSPAGGQGSLGEQYF. For the CDR3, the DNA is TGTGCCAGCAGCCCCGCGGGTGGGCAGGGGTCACTCGGCGAGCAGTACTTC. This chain joins TRBV7-9 and TRBJ2-7; tentative D call: TRBD1 (6 bases). This CDR3 comprises 17 residues. Looked up from germline, CDR1 is SEHNR and CDR2 is FQNEAQ (reference sequence). V lost 5 bases and J 6 bases, leaving 26 bases between the germline ends.

CDR3 bases: TGTGCCAGCAGCCAAGATCCCCCCGACACCTCAACTAATGAAAAACTGTTTTTT. Its protein is CASSQDPPDTSTNEKLFF. The J gene is TRBJ1-4, the V gene TRBV4-2, with D unresolved. Trimming shortened V by 0 bases and J by 0 bases, and 14 bases separated the two germline ends. The CDR3 loop spans 18 amino acids. Germline V CDR1 and CDR2: LGHNA, YNFKEQ.

This clonotype was counted between two and nine times. The chain combines TRBV3-1 with TRBJ1-1; D is ambiguous. Trimming cost V 1 base and J 8 bases, with 8 bases left between them. Germline-derived CDR1 and CDR2 are LGHDT and YNNKEL (reference sequence). The CDR3 spans 12 residues. The CDR3 DNA reads TGTGCCAGCAGCCAAGGAATCATAGAAGCTTTCTTT. Residues: CASSQGIIEAFF.

This clonotype was seen more than once but under ten times. The chain combines TRBV6-5 with TRBJ2-3, with 13 nucleotides matching TRBD2. Trimming cost V 5 bases and J 5 bases; bases outside gene matches: 7. There are 16 residues in the CDR3. The germline gives CDR1 MNHEY, CDR2 SVGAGI. CDR3 nucleotide sequence: TGTGCCAGCAGTCGACTAGCGGGGGGTTGGGGAGATACGCAGTATTTT. It yields the protein CASSRLAGGWGDTQYF.

The table lists this clonotype with many counts. The CDR3: CASSESEAGLEDTQYF. Written as DNA, the CDR3 is TGCGCCAGCAGTGAGTCGGAGGCAGGGCTGGAGGATACGCAGTATTTT. This sequence joins TRBV10-2 and TRBJ2-3; D assignment may be TRBD1 or TRBD2 (5 bases each). This CDR3 contains 16 residues. Between the trimmed V and J ends, which lost 0 bases and 6 bases, there was a span of 16 bases. Germline CDR1 WSHSY, CDR2 SAAADI.

This clonotype was seen repeatedly, ten times or more. V and J are TRBV3-1 and TRBJ2-3; 7 bases line up with TRBD2. The germline V gene has CDR1 LGHDT and CDR2 YNNKEL (reference sequence). V lost 4 bases and J lost 4; bases outside the gene matches: 8. The CDR3 sequence is 15 residues long. The CDR3 bases are TGTGCCAGCAGCCCCCAGCGGGGAAGGGCAGATACGCAGTATTTT. Translation gives CASSPQRGRADTQYF.

The sample holds one count of this clonotype. The CDR3 spells CATRPGQRVYEQYF. The CDR3 nucleotides read TGTGCCACCAGGCCGGGACAGCGAGTCTACGAGCAGTACTTC. The chain links TRBV19 to TRBJ2-7, with 7 nucleotides matching TRBD1. The CDR3 totals 14 residues. The germline V gene has CDR1 LNHDA and CDR2 SQIVND (reference sequence). Trimming removed 10 bases from V and 3 bases from J; junction bases left unmatched: 12.

This clonotype was counted ten times or more. V is TRBV19 and J is TRBJ2-7; possible D gene TRBD1, 5 bases. The CDR3 spans 15 residues. The V and J ends lost 3 bases and 1 base respectively, with 13 bases between them. Per germline, CDR1 LNHDA and CDR2 SQIVND (reference sequence). CDR3 protein: CASSIQGRVSYEQYF. DNA for the CDR3: TGTGCCAGTAGTATTCAGGGTAGGGTTTCCTACGAGCAGTACTTC.

The chain couples TRBV29-1 to TRBJ2-1; D gene unclear. There are 12 residues in the CDR3. CDR1 SQVTM and CDR2 ANQGSEA come from the germline V gene. V shed 4 bases and J shed 10 bases, with 14 bases lying between them. This CDR3 is CSVGPGSYEQFF. CDR3 DNA sequence: TGCAGCGTTGGGCCCGGGTCATACGAGCAGTTCTTC.

The chain combines TRBV6-1 with TRBJ1-2; D remains unclear. CDR3 size: 11 residues. Germline CDR1 and CDR2: MNHNS and SASEGT. The V end was cut by 6 bases, the J end by 5 bases, with 7 bases between. The CDR3 protein is CASSAKYGYTF. The CDR3 bases are TGTGCCAGCAGCGCCAAATATGGCTACACCTTC.

V and J are TRBV5-1 and TRBJ2-3; D is unresolved. V was clipped by 4 bases and J by 2 bases, with 14 bases between them. In germline, CDR1 is SGHRS, CDR2 YFSETQ. The CDR3 contains 15 residues. The CDR3 DNA reads as TGCGCCAGCAGCGGGCGGACCCTACCCACAGATACGCAGTATTTT. Translating gives CASSGRTLPTDTQYF.

The rearrangement links TRBV15 to TRBJ2-1; the match to TRBD2 covers 8 bases. V lost 7 bases and J lost 4; bases outside the gene matches: 9. The CDR3 is 15 residues long. Looked up from germline, CDR1 is LNHNV and CDR2 is YYDKDF (reference sequence). The CDR3 spells CATISAGGSYNEQFF. The CDR3 coding sequence is TGTGCCACCATCAGCGCGGGGGGATCGTACAATGAGCAGTTCTTC.

This clonotype was recorded at least ten times. The chain joins TRBV25-1 to TRBJ1-2; 8 bases are shared with TRBD1. After removal of 6 bases from V and 3 bases from J, the junction contained 3 bases not matched to a gene. CDR3 length equals 13 residues. From germline, CDR1 is MGHDK and CDR2 SYGVNS. CDR3 amino acids: CASRDRVDYGYTF. The DNA for the CDR3 is TGTGCCAGCAGGGACAGGGTTGACTATGGCTACACCTTC.

This chain connects TRBV5-1 to TRBJ2-4; D is unresolved. Trimming pared 4 bases from V and 7 bases from J, leaving 9 bases between. Germline-derived CDR1 and CDR2 are SGHRS and YFSETQ. The CDR3 totals 12 residues. In DNA, the CDR3 is TGCGCCAGCAGCCAGTACGGGAACATTCAGTACTTC. Protein product: CASSQYGNIQYF.

On this clonotype: The junction differs from germline at one of its ends, possibly a read error. V is TRBV15 and J is TRBJ2-7; D is undetermined. The germline CDR1 and CDR2 sequences are LNHNV and YYDKDF (reference sequence). This CDR3 has 14 amino acids. The CDR3 region has the DNA TGTGCCACCAGCAGAGACACCAACAGCTACGAGCAGTACTTT. Its protein is CATSRDTNSYEQYF.

This clonotype was picked up many times. The J gene is TRBJ1-2, the V gene TRBV19; D unresolved. V was trimmed by 2 bases and J by 8 bases, leaving 15 bases between them. Germline V CDR1 and CDR2: LNHDA, SQIVND (reference sequence). The CDR3 has 14 amino acids. The CDR3 DNA reads as TGTGCCAGTAGTATACCCGGAGAGGGAAGCGGCTACACCTTC. Translation: CASSIPGEGSGYTF.

As concerns this clonotype: A much larger clone lies one base from this, so it may be a read error. The chain has TRBV6-6 and TRBJ1-6, with unresolved D. The length of the CDR3 is 16 residues. The V gene's germline CDR1 is MNHNY and CDR2 SVGAGI (reference sequence). CDR3 bases: TGTGCCTGCAGGCCCCCCATTTTCGGATATAATTCACCCCTCCACTTT. Translated, it gives CACRPPIFGYNSPLHF.

Many counts were recorded for this clonotype. The CDR3 DNA follows: TGTGCCAGCAGCCTCAGGGTGAGCGGGTCCTACGAGCAGTACTTC. Its protein product is CASSLRVSGSYEQYF. The J gene is TRBJ2-7, the V gene TRBV6-5; possible D gene TRBD2, 6 bases. The germline gives CDR1 MNHEY, CDR2 SVGAGI. The CDR3 length is 15 residues. Trimming pared 6 bases from V and 1 base from J, leaving 16 bases between.